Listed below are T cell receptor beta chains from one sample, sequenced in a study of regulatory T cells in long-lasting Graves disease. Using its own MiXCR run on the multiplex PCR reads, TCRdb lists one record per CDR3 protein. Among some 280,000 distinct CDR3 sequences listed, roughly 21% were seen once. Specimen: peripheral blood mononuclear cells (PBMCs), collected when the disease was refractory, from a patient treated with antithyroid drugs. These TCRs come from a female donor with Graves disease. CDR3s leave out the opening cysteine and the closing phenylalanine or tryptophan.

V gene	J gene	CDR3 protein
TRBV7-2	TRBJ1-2	ASSFTVNYGYT
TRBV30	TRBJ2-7	AWSVLAGGDEQY
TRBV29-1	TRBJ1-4	SAGTGLDEKLF
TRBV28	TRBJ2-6	ACKGADRRRREGSGANVLT
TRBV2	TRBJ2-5	ASSEGLAGQETQY
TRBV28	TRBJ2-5	ASSLGLGRETQY
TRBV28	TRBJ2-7	ASLPAGSNSYEQY
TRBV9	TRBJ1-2	ASSPRLSNYGYT
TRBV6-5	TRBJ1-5	ASSYSDGSNQPQH
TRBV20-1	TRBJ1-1	SARDVGGVTEAF
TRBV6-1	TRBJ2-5	ASRRRGTVQETQY
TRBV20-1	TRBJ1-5	SARGAYNQPQH
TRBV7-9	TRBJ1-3	ASSWEAGNTIY
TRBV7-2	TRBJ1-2	ASSLVGAYGYT
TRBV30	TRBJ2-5	AWSLDVDYETQY
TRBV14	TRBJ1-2	ASSQEWARGNYGYT
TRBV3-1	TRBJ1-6	ASSLLTPGQMVSPLH
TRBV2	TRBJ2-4	ASRSGGGVGNIQY
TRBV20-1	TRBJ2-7	SAREYRRYEQY
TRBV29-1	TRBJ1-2	SVVGPGQEINYGYT
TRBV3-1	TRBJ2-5	ASSLTGVETQY
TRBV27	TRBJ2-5	ASSFLGRGETQY
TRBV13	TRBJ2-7	ASSFNRRRYEQY
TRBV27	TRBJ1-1	ARPHREAEAF
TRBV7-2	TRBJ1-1	ASSLGPDRNTEAF
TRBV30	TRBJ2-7	AWSLAGTASYEQY
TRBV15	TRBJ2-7	ATSKPGRSSYEQY
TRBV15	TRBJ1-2	ATSVGTESNYGYT
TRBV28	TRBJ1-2	ASMQGANYGYT
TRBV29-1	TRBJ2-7	SVEVNGQGHEQY
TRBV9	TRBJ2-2	ASSVGGSNTGELF
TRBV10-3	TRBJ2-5	AISDGLAETQY
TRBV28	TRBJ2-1	ASWLGWGDNEQF
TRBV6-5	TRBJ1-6	ASSYRAARPLH
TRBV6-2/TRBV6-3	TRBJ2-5	ASSYPDREETQY
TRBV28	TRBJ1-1	ASRTGMGAVTKAF
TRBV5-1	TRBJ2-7	ASSPGLSVEQY
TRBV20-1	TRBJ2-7	SARADRGLHEQY
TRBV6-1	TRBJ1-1	ASPKNTEAF
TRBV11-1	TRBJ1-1	ASSPDRGSSEAF
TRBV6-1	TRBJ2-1	ASEGSYNEQF
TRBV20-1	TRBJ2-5	SASERRDRGQETQY
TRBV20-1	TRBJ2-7	SASGEYSGSSAPYEQY
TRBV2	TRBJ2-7	ASNRQGATREQY
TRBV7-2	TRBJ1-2	ASSLGVLYGYT
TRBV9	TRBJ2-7	ASSPGTSGREY